The rows below give T cell receptor beta chains drawn from one sample of a study of siplizumab effects on memory and regulatory T cells. Data came from immunoSEQ multiplex PCR; TCRdb stores just in-frame clones and leaves some out. The sample gives about 87,000 clones, 94% of which show up once; less than 0.4% is in the top ten. Material: non-Treg CD4+ T cells sorted from blood. These receptors all come from a human donor in good health. Both conserved end residues are part of each CDR3. A D gene is named only where the DNA matches it firmly. Expanded clones get a size class; other rows say once, few or many, or leave the size out.

D	V	size	J	DNA	CDR3
-	TRBV29-1	-	TRBJ2-7	TGCAGCGTGCGCGCAGCGACCTCCTACGAGCAGTACTTC	CSVRAATSYEQYF
-	TRBV18	-	TRBJ1-2	TGTGCCAGCTCCCCTACACCGGGGTCCTATGGCTACACCTTC	CASSPTPGSYGYTF
TRBD2	TRBV30	few	TRBJ2-1	TGTGCCTGGAGTGCCCGGGGTAGCGGGAGGGGACACGGTGAGCAGTTCTTC	CAWSARGSGRGHGEQFF
TRBD1	TRBV30	-	TRBJ1-2	TGTGCCTGGAGACCTACAGGGGGCGGCTACACCTTC	CAWRPTGGGYTF
-	TRBV30	-	TRBJ2-7	TGTGCCTGGAGTGTCCTAACAGGGAGTAGGGAGCAGTACTTC	CAWSVLTGSREQYF
TRBD2	TRBV30	-	TRBJ2-5	TGTGCCTGGAGTCGAGTAGCGGGACCCCAAGAGACCCAGTACTTC	CAWSRVAGPQETQYF
-	TRBV20-1	-	TRBJ2-1	TGCAGTGCTAGACCCGAAGCGAAGCAGTTCTTC	CSARPEAKQFF
-	TRBV7-8	-	TRBJ2-5	TGTGCCAGCAGCTTAGGGACCCTAAACAGGGAGACCCAGTACTTC	CASSLGTLNRETQYF
-	TRBV5-1	once	TRBJ1-4	TGCGCCAGCAGTTCGTCAGGTATCCGTGGGGAAAAACTGTTTTTT	CASSSSGIRGEKLFF
-	TRBV2	-	TRBJ2-3	TGTGCCAGCAGCCCCCGGCAGACCACAGATACGCAGTATTTT	CASSPRQTTDTQYF
-	TRBV27	-	TRBJ1-5	TGTGCCAGCAGTTTAGTAGGGCCCAATCAGCCCCAGCATTTT	CASSLVGPNQPQHF
TRBD2	TRBV5-5	-	TRBJ2-2	TGTGCCAGCAGCCGGACTAGCGGGATAACCGGGGAGCTGTTTTTT	CASSRTSGITGELFF
-	TRBV29-1	-	TRBJ2-1	TGCAGCGGGGAAGACTACCTCGAGCAGTTCTTC	CSGEDYLEQFF
-	TRBV29-1	once	TRBJ1-3	TGCAGCATCCCGGACAGTGGAAACACCATATATTTT	CSIPDSGNTIYF
-	TRBV27	-	TRBJ1-6	TGTGCCAGCAGACTTAGGGCAGGGCTGAATAATTCACCCCTCCACTTT	CASRLRAGLNNSPLHF
-	TRBV2	-	TRBJ1-5	TGTGCCAATTCCCGAGAGGGAGGTCAGCCCCAGCATTTT	CANSREGGQPQHF
-	TRBV9	-	TRBJ1-4	TGTGCCAGCAGCAAATCCCAGGGTTCGAATGAAAAACTGTTTTTT	CASSKSQGSNEKLFF
-	TRBV5-1	-	TRBJ2-3	TGCGCCAGCAGCCTCCGGGGGGCCCCGGCTGATACGCAGTATTTT	CASSLRGAPADTQYF
-	TRBV30	-	TRBJ1-5	TGTGCCTGGAGTACCGACAGCTATCAGCCCCAGCATTTT	CAWSTDSYQPQHF
TRBD1	TRBV5-6	-	TRBJ1-2	TGTGCCAGCAGCTTGGAGGGGGCGCTTACCTATGGCTACACCTTC	CASSLEGALTYGYTF
TRBD2	TRBV6-5	-	TRBJ2-3	TGTGCCAGCAGTTACCGGGGGGGGTTGGATACGCAGTATTTT	CASSYRGGLDTQYF
-	TRBV5-1	-	TRBJ1-4	TGCGCCAGCAGCGCGGGGACAACTAATGAAAAACTGTTTTTT	CASSAGTTNEKLFF
-	TRBV7-9	-	TRBJ1-5	TGTGCCAGCAGCTTACAGGGAATCAATCAGCCCCAGCATTTT	CASSLQGINQPQHF
-	TRBV25-1	-	TRBJ1-1	TGTGCCAGCAGTGAATTCCGGGGGAACACTGAAGCTTTCTTT	CASSEFRGNTEAFF
-	TRBV5-1	-	TRBJ2-1	TGCGCCAGCAGCTTGGCGGCAGGGGTTATGGATGAGCAGTTCTTC	CASSLAAGVMDEQFF
TRBD2	TRBV7-2	-	TRBJ2-5	TGTGCCAGCAGCTTAGCTAGCGGGAGGCTTGGGGCCCAGTACTTC	CASSLASGRLGAQYF
-	TRBV2	once	TRBJ1-6	TGTGCCAGCAGTCCAGGGGATAGCTCCTATAATTCACCCCTCCACTTT	CASSPGDSSYNSPLHF
-	TRBV7-2	once	TRBJ2-2	TGTGCCAGCAGCTTAAATCGTGTTATTACCGGGGAGCTGTTTTTT	CASSLNRVITGELFF
TRBD1	TRBV29-1	-	TRBJ2-5	TGCAGCGCCGGGACAGCCCAAGAGACCCAGTACTTC	CSAGTAQETQYF
-	TRBV4-2	once	TRBJ2-3	TGTGCCAGCAGCCAAGATTCCCGGGGAGATACGCAGTATTTT	CASSQDSRGDTQYF
-	TRBV7-9	-	TRBJ1-1	TGTGCCAGCAGCGCTCACGACGCGGACACTGAAGCTTTCTTT	CASSAHDADTEAFF
-	TRBV30	-	TRBJ1-4	TGTGCCTGGCGCCCTGGGCAGGCAACTAATGAAAAACTGTTTTTT	CAWRPGQATNEKLFF
TRBD1	TRBV18	once	TRBJ2-7	TGTGCCAGCTCACCGAGGACAGGGGTCGCCGAGCAGTACTTC	CASSPRTGVAEQYF
-	TRBV7-2	once	TRBJ1-3	TGTGCCAGCAGCTTAGCGGGAACAGTCTCTGGAAACACCATATATTTT	CASSLAGTVSGNTIYF
TRBD1	TRBV7-9	-	TRBJ1-1	TGTGCCAGCAGCGCAGGGACAGCTAACACTGAAGCTTTCTTT	CASSAGTANTEAFF
-	TRBV28	-	TRBJ1-1	TGTGCCAGCAGCCGGGTGTTGAACACTGAAGCTTTCTTT	CASSRVLNTEAFF
-	TRBV7-9	-	TRBJ1-3	TGTGCCAGCAGCTTAACGGCGGTGAGCTCTGGAAACACCATATATTTT	CASSLTAVSSGNTIYF
-	TRBV14	-	TRBJ1-3	TGTGCCAGCAGCCCCAGGAGCGGCTCTGGAAACACCATATATTTT	CASSPRSGSGNTIYF
-	TRBV7-9	-	TRBJ2-7	TGTGCCGTATTTTCCCCCGGCACGACCTCCTACGAGCAGTACTTC	CAVFSPGTTSYEQYF
TRBD2	TRBV7-6	-	TRBJ2-1	TGTGCCAGCCGCCCGCTAGCGGGATACAATGAGCAGTTCTTC	CASRPLAGYNEQFF
-	TRBV27	-	TRBJ1-5	TGTGCCAGCAGCCCCCACGGTCAGGGAGGGCAGCCCCAGCATTTT	CASSPHGQGGQPQHF
-	TRBV9	-	TRBJ1-5	TGTGCCAGCAGCGAGGGGGAGCCTAGCAATCAGCCCCAGCATTTT	CASSEGEPSNQPQHF
TRBD2	TRBV28	-	TRBJ2-5	TGTGCCAGCAGTTTCCAGCTGGGGACTAGCGGGGGTCGGGGGGAGACCCAGTACTTC	CASSFQLGTSGGRGETQYF
TRBD1	TRBV6-4	once	TRBJ2-2	TGTGCCAGCAGTGACTCGAAAGGACAGGGATCAGGCGGGGAGCTGTTTTTT	CASSDSKGQGSGGELFF
TRBD1	TRBV5-1	-	TRBJ2-2	TGCGCCAGCAGCTTGGGACAGGGGGGCACCGGGGAGCTGTTTTTT	CASSLGQGGTGELFF
-	TRBV10-1	-	TRBJ2-5	TGCGCCAGCAGTGATGGGACTTCAGAGACCCAGTACTTC	CASSDGTSETQYF
-	TRBV7-2	-	TRBJ2-5	TGTGCCAGCAGCTTAGTGGTACAGCTCCAAGAGACCCAGTACTTC	CASSLVVQLQETQYF
-	TRBV5-6	-	TRBJ2-1	TGTGCCAGCAGCCCCTCGATCTCCTACAATGAGCAGTTCTTC	CASSPSISYNEQFF
-	TRBV11-1	-	TRBJ1-4	TGTGCCAGCAGCTTCGGGGGCTCAACTAATGAAAAACTGTTTTTT	CASSFGGSTNEKLFF
TRBD1	TRBV27	-	TRBJ1-4	TGTGCCAGCAGTCCCCGGACAGGGAAGTATAAAAAACTGTTTTTT	CASSPRTGKYKKLFF
TRBD1	TRBV18	-	TRBJ1-1	TGTGCCAGCTCACCACCCTTGCTGACAGGGGGCACTGAAGCTTTCTTT	CASSPPLLTGGTEAFF
TRBD1	TRBV9	-	TRBJ2-5	TGTGCCAGCAGCGTAAGACAGGGTCTGGAGACCCAGTACTTC	CASSVRQGLETQYF
-	TRBV6-1	-	TRBJ2-7	TGTGCCAGCAGTGTGCCTCCGGGCGAGCAGTACTTC	CASSVPPGEQYF
-	TRBV29-1	-	TRBJ1-1	TGCAGCGCTGGCCACAGGAGTCTGAACACTGAAGCTTTCTTT	CSAGHRSLNTEAFF